Given below is one T cell receptor (beta chain) in context. This clone was counted a few times. There is no known antigen for this receptor. Per-nucleotide qualities are absent, and no much larger clonotype sits a single base away. The sample is drawn from a study of cytomegalovirus exposure and HLA in healthy donors (dated 2017 in TCRdb). Notes on the research overall: An earlier analysis of some 620 of the donors reported approximately 300 Gb of sequence data and 95 million to 140 million unique TCR beta sequences obtained from 180 million or so T cells. In a later analysis, previously published TCR beta repertoires from 600 to 850 donors were re-analyzed and high-resolution HLA genotyping was added so that TCR occurrence patterns could be studied. The genetic ancestry cluster associated with self-reported Caucasian donors included over 65% of the roughly 410 genotyped donors. An earlier analysis of 587 of the donors used high-throughput TCR beta sequencing to judge whether each TCR beta V gene segment behaved as functional or pseudogenic. Typing coverage varied by locus: roughly 629-640 donors for A, B, C, DRB1 and DQB1; under 550 for DQA1; more than 600 for DPA1; under 490 for DPB1. An early release that covered about 600 HLA-typed donors contained 300 to 350 gigabases of sequencing data and 75 million to 100 million unique TCR sequences. A separate validation cohort of approximately 120 different subjects was used in addition to the roughly 720-subject first cohort. Several DR-DQ haplotypes were handled as single units for association and clustering because linkage in the cohort was strong. The study was designed to test whether signatures of past pathogen exposure could be identified by cataloging public T cell receptors. To predict cytomegalovirus infection status, the study brought together high-throughput TCR immunosequencing, statistical association of individual TCRs with disease status, and machine learning. A later genetic analysis used genome-wide SNP genotypes for 398 of the 666 donors, treating that subset as a discovery cohort. All discovery cohort repertoires had been generated on a single sequencing platform. On average, about 200,000 unique TCR beta nucleotide sequences were sequenced per donor among about 400 genotyped donors of the cohort, with roughly 19% of those sequences being non-productive. Rather than drawing on any new phenotypic data, the later analysis identified candidate immune exposures from TCR beta sequences and the way those sequences occurred across donors. Class I and class II HLA loci were covered by the typing at four-digit resolution. Donor age, sex, ethnicity and CMV serostatus were compiled alongside the repertoire data. The T cell repertoires of under 750 subjects were profiled by immunosequencing and related to cytomegalovirus serostatus.

The cohort comprised some 700 healthy bone marrow donors. All cohort members were sampled while nominally healthy, although unrecorded immune exposures were likely present. The donor was CMV seropositive and belonged to the group of some 290 seropositive cohort members. Every donor gave a peripheral blood sample, and the peripheral blood mononuclear cells from that sample were used for TCR beta sequencing. The Qiagen DNeasy Blood Extraction Kit was used to extract genomic DNA from the blood cell samples. The library was produced with the immunoSEQ multiplex PCR assay. The multiplex PCR relied on a mix of 60 forward primers for TCR Vbeta segments and 13 reverse primers for TCR Jbeta segments. Amplification of the CDR3 region of rearranged TCR beta genes was performed with a multiplex PCR assay on genomic DNA. The Illumina HiSeq System was used to sequence the amplified TCR beta libraries as 87-base-pair reads. The published analysis was carried out like this. Across the 666 repertoires, a later analysis counted 78 million or so unique TCR beta chains, around 10 million of which were shared by at least two donors. To remove PCR and sequencing errors, raw reads were error-corrected and collapsed into unique sequences using a nearest-neighbor algorithm that merged closely related sequences. CDR3 sequences were aligned to IMGT reference sequences to assign V, D and J gene segments. Each retained sequence needed at least a six-nucleotide match to both a V gene segment and a J gene segment. Rearrangements were classified as productive when the CDR3 lacked stop codons and remained in frame with V and J, and all other rearrangements were classified as non-productive. Following IMGT convention, CDR3 was defined as the stretch from the second conserved V-encoded cysteine to the conserved J-encoded phenylalanine. Sequences without an unambiguous match to a single V gene segment were excluded from the earlier analysis of approximately 600 of the donors. In an earlier analysis of some 590 of the donors, V segments were called functional above 56.7% productive rearrangements and were called segregating when the between-donor standard deviation exceeded 5%. A statistical classification framework was developed to diagnose cytomegalovirus status using the catalog of TCR beta chain sequences. A later analysis assigned V and J genes by comparing TCR nucleotide sequences with IMGT/GENE-DB human TR gene sequences. In a later analysis, CDR3 sequences and most-parsimonious VDJ recombination scenarios were assigned using the TCRdist pipeline. A later analysis defined each TCR beta chain by its CDR3 amino acid sequence plus V-gene family, and excluded reads lacking a unique V-gene family. In a later analysis, a few hundred highly shared, low-generation-probability nucleotide sequences were removed to address suspected cross-contamination and a sequencing artifact. In a later analysis, a clonal expansion index for each public chain was calculated from normalized within-repertoire ranks of inferred template counts. In a later analysis, generation probabilities were computed with a VDJ recombination model fitted to out-of-frame rearrangements, and the resulting probabilities were checked against IGoR. Hypergeometric tests were used in a later analysis to score TCR-TCR, TCR-HLA and TCR-CMV co-occurrence, with a repertoire-size bias correction applied to the TCR pairs. In a later analysis, false discovery rates were estimated by permuting HLA or CMV assignments 20 times. In a later analysis, co-occurring TCRs were grouped with DBSCAN, and TCRdist sequence similarity was added when clustering was performed within HLA-allele-positive subsets. Repertoires with fewer than 30,000 or more than 120,000 public chains, plus five repertoires with anomalous nucleotide sharing, were excluded from co-occurrence clustering. TCRdb provides this immuneACCESS table in a form limited to in-frame rearrangements. Some clones are lacking; in checked studies, under half of them reflect an unresolved V gene, and why the rest are absent is not known. The D gene and trimming were derived from the DNA, and the V and J assignments and clone size from that table. This sample gives roughly 180,000 clones in total; about 9% of them show up just once. 1% to 1.5% of the sample is held by the ten biggest clonotypes.

Study-level results and caveats: In a later analysis, several top co-occurrence clusters were reported to appear linked to parvovirus B19, influenza, CMV and Epstein-Barr virus. In an earlier analysis of roughly 500 of the donors, most TCR beta V segments appeared in productive rearrangements about 90% or about 30% of the time, broadly matching IMGT annotations. In a later analysis, HLA-associated TCR beta chains showed more clonal expansion and lower generation probabilities than non-associated chains that were equally common. When HLA alleles, especially DR and DQ, strongly co-occurred, attributing TCR associations to individual alleles was difficult. In a later analysis, around 17,000 TCR beta sequences were associated with specific HLA alleles at a false discovery rate of 0.05. According to a later analysis, most CMV-associated TCR beta chains appeared to be HLA-restricted, and the HLA associations seemed to be driven largely by CMV exposure. While some public TCRs were present in many individuals, most TCR sequences turned up only very rarely across donors. The authors suggested that the approach could potentially be extended to other disease states and immunological phenotypes. A further reported finding was that TCR beta sequences accurately predicted the HLA-A and HLA-B alleles for most subjects in the first cohort. Cytomegalovirus status was reported to be diagnosed by the classifier with high specificity and sensitivity in both the original and validation cohorts. The study listed 150 to 200 TCR beta chains as associated with cytomegalovirus. About 17 rarely observed V segments, including chromosome 9 orphons, were excluded from the earlier analysis of about 600 of the donors because counts were too low. In a later analysis, TCR association rates were found to vary across HLA loci, with the most associated TCRs seen for DRB1 alleles and the fewest for HLA-C alleles. The sequencing pipeline was judged likely to have produced a cluster of highly shared sequence variants as a technical artifact. Because HLA typing was missing for some donors at each locus, association tests included only the typed subset. Presence/absence analyses assumed roughly uniform sequencing depth across donors, an assumption that may not hold. In a later genetic analysis, fewer N-insertions in productive TCRs were reported among donors in an Asian-associated ancestry cluster than the roughly 700-donor mean. Correlated functional status among segregating V segments might be attributable to linkage disequilibrium, but an unknown experimental factor could not be ruled out. Three of the identified cytomegalovirus-associated TCR beta chains were confirmed in vitro to be specific for cytomegalovirus antigens. In this cohort, only TCR beta chains were sequenced, and detectable features were limited by the absence of alpha or paired-chain data. CMV serostatus was the only immune exposure information available for the cohort. In a later genetic analysis, a missense DCLRE1C variant was associated with V-gene and J-gene trimming of TCR beta chains, and the association was replicated in an independent cohort.

Sequencing used PBMCs. The origin of this receptor is a woman aged 25 to 45 in good health and CMV-seropositive.

The CDR3 sequence is CASSPGTGNTEAFF. The DNA sequence is TGTGCCAGCAGTCCAGGGACAGGGAACACTGAAGCTTTCTTT. Here the chain combines TRBV27 and TRBJ1-1; the central 8 bases match TRBD1. From the cysteine through the phenylalanine, the CDR3 covers 14 amino acids. The entry retains the CDR3 DNA only, 42 bases that are in frame from base 1. Unmatched junction bases come to 3, with V trimmed by 5 bases and J by 1 base. According to the germline V gene (reference sequence), CDR1 reads MNHEY and CDR2 reads SMNVEV.